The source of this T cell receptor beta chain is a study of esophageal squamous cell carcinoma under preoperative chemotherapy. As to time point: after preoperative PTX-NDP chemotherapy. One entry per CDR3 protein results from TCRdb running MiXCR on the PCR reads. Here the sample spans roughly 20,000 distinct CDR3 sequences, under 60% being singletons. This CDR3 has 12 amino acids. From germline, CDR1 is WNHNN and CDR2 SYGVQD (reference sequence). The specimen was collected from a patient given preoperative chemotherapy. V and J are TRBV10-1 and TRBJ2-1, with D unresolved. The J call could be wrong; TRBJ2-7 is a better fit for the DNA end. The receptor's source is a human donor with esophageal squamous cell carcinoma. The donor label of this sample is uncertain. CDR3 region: CASSHQVGEQYF. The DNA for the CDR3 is TGCGCCAGCAGCCATCAGGTGGGGGAGCAGTACTTC.